This TCR beta chain was recovered during a study of blood T cells in healthy people across ages (dated by TCRdb to 2015 to 2017). Turning to the overall study: In model experiments, template switching captured roughly one uniquely barcoded TCR beta cDNA molecule for every two T cells. To avoid experimental bias, donors of different ages were distributed randomly across sequencing lanes. Donors were grouped into four age groups: young (average 16 years), middle-aged (less than 40), aged (approximately 67) and long-lived (roughly 80). Using the same blood draw, the study looked at two additional independent replicas of 1 million unique cDNA reads for two donors, one aged 18 to 30 and the other aged 80 or older. To track age-related changes in TCR beta repertoire diversity, the study relied on deep sequencing normalized with unique cDNA molecular identifiers. The paper as a whole reports these results and caveats: Observed TCR beta diversity per million T cells fell roughly linearly with age, and a significant reduction was already apparent by age approximately 40. Donor CMV infection status was unknown, potentially confounding age-related changes in expanded clonotypes. Since profiling was done on bulk unsorted PBMCs, naive and antigen-experienced compartments could not be conclusively compared. Observed TCR beta diversity correlated strongly with the percentage of naive T cells measured by flow cytometry. Estimates of total diversity from one million sequenced T cells were regarded as lower bounds and underestimates. Compared with the aged group, the long-lived group had more naive CD4+ T cells, fewer expanded clones and increased TCR diversity, suggesting age selection.

The sample holds a few counts of this clonotype. The antigen it recognizes is unknown. No base quality information exists; no much larger clone differs at one position. Donors were a few dozen systemically healthy Caucasian individuals from Russia aged roughly 6 to 100 years. Each donor gave ten milliliters of peripheral blood, collected into EDTA-treated Vacutainer tubes. Ficoll-Paque density-gradient centrifugation was used to isolate PBMCs, with at least 7 million obtained per sample. Trizol reagent was used to extract total RNA from the PBMCs, yielding at least 6 micrograms per sample. For every donor, flow cytometry on a PBMC aliquot measured the percentage of naive CD45RAhigh/CD27high T cells. Preparation of the library involved 5' RACE. The sample was run on an Illumina HiSeq 2500. The second PCR ran for roughly 7 to 12 cycles and used a J-beta primer mix along with a sample-barcoded 5' primer. A template-switch 5' adaptor carrying 12 random nucleotides introduced a unique molecular identifier onto each TCR beta cDNA molecule. Each sample yielded at least 2.5 million CDR3-containing paired-end reads. The Mint cDNA synthesis kit, primed by a TRBC-specific oligonucleotide, was used to synthesize first-strand cDNA from all RNA. Following uracil-DNA glycosylase treatment, all cDNA underwent a first 18-cycle PCR with the universal primers M1SS and BC2_uni_R. The source study handled its data this way. For normalization, 1 million high-quality reads, each with a distinct molecular identifier, were randomly selected from each sample. Instead of being binned into consensus sequences, reads with shared molecular identifiers were discarded. MiTCR, run with a Q25 quality threshold and the strictest error-elimination algorithm, handled CDR3 identification, clonotype clustering and error correction. A nonparametric unseen species model with Euler transformation was used to estimate lower-bound total TCR beta diversity. Through fastp at Q25 and MiXCR, TCRdb rebuilt clones from the public reads, retaining in-frame beta chains. Identical CDR3 protein sequences are pooled into one entry, listed with their most common genes and DNA. TCRdb's processing, not the study's, gives the V and J calls here. The sample contains about 1,600,000 distinct CDR3 sequences, roughly 40% of them found a single time. The ten largest clonotypes hold 6.5% to 10% of the sample.

Sequenced input: blood. The receptor's source is a woman aged 18-35 years in good health.

The CDR3 protein sequence reads: CASSDPGLAGDEQYF. In nucleotide form, the sequence is TGTGCCAGCAGTGACCCCGGACTAGCGGGAGACGAGCAGTACTTC. The V gene is TRBV25-1 and the J gene is TRBJ2-7, with 13 middle bases fitting TRBD2. CDR1 and CDR2 are drawn from the germline V gene: MGHDK, SYGVNS. From its cysteine to its phenylalanine, the CDR3 spans 15 amino acids. The sequence is cut down to CDR3 DNA, 45 bases in frame from base 1. V trim: 3 bases; J trim: 5 bases; unmatched bases: 4.